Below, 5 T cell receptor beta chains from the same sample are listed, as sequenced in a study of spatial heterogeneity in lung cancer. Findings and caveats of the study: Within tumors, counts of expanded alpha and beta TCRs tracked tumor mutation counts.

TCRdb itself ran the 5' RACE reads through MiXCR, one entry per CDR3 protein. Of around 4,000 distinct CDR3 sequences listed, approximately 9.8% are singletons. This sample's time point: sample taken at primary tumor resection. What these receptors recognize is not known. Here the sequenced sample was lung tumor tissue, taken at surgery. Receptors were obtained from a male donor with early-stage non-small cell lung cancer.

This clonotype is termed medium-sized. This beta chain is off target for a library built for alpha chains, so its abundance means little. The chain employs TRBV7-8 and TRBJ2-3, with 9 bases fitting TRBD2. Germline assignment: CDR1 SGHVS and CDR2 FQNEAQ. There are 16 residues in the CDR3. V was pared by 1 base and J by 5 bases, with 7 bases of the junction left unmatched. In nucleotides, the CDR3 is TGTGCCAGCAGCTTAGAGCCTAGCGGGGTTATAGATACGCAGTATTTT. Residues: CASSLEPSGVIDTQYF.

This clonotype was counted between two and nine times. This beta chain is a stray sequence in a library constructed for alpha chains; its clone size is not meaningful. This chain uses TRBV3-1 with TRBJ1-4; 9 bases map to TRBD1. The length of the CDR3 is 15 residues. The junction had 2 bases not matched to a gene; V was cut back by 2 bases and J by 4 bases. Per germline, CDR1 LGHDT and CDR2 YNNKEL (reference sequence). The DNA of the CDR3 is TGTGCCAGCAGCCAAAGGGACAGGGATAATGAAAAACTGTTTTTT. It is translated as CASSQRDRDNEKLFF.

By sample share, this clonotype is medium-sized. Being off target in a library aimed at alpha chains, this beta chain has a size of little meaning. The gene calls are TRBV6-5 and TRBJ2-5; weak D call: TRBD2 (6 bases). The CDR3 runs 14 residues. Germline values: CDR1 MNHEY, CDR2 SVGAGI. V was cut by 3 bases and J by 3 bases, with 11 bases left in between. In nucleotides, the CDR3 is TGTGCCAGCAGTTATTATGGAGGGAAAGAGACCCAGTACTTC. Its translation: CASSYYGGKETQYF.

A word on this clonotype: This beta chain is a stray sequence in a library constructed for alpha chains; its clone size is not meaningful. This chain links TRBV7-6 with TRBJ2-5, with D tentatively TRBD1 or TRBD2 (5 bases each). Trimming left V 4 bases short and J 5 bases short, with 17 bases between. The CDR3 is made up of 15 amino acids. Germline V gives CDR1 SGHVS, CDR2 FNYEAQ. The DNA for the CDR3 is TGTGCCAGCAGCTCAACCGGGACCCAGAGGGAGACCCAGTACTTC. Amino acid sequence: CASSSTGTQRETQYF.

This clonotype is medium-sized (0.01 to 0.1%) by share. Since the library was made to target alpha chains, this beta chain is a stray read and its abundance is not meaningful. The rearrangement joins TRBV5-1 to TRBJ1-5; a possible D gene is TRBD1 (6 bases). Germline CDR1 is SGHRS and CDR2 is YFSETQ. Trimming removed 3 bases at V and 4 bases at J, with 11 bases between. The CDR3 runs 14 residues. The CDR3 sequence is CASSSDSLNQPQHF. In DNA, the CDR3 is TGCGCCAGCAGCTCGGACAGCTTAAATCAGCCCCAGCATTTT.